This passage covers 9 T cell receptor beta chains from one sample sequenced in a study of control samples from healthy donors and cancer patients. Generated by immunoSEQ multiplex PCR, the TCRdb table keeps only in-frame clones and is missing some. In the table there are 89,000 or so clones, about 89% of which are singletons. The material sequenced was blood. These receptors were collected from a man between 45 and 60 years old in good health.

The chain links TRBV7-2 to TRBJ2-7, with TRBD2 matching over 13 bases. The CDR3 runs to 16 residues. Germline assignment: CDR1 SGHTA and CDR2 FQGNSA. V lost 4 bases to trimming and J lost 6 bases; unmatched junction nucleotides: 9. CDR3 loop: CASSSRTSGSGREQYF. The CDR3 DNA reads TGTGCCAGCAGCTCCCGGACTAGCGGGAGCGGGCGCGAGCAGTACTTC. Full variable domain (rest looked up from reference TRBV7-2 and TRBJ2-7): GAGVSQSPSNKVTEKGKDVELRCDPISGHTALYWYRQSLGQGLEFLIYFQGNSAPDKSGLPSDRFSAERTGGSVSTLTIQRTQQEDSAVYLCASSSRTSGSGREQYFGPGTRLTVT.

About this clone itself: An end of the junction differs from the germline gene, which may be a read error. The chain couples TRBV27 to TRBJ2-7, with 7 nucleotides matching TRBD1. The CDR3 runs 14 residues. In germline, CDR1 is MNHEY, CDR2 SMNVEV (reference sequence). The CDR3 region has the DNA TGTGCCAGCAGTTTAACGATGGACAGGAGAGTCGTCGACTTC. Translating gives CASSLTMDRRVVDF.

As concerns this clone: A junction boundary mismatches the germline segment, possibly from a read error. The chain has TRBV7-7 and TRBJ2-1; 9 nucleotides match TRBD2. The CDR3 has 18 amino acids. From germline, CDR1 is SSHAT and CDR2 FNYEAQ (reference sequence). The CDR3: CASSLAPAGGAPYNEQFF. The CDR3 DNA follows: TGTGCTAGCAGCTTAGCGCCGGCGGGAGGGGCCCCCTACAATGAGCAGTTCTTC.

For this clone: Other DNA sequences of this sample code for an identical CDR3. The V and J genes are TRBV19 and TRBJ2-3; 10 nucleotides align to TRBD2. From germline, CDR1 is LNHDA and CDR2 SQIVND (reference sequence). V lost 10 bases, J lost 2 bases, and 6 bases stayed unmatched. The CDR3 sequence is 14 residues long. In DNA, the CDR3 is TGTGCCACCCGACTAGCGGGTGACACAGATACGCAGTATTTT. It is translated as CATRLAGDTDTQYF.

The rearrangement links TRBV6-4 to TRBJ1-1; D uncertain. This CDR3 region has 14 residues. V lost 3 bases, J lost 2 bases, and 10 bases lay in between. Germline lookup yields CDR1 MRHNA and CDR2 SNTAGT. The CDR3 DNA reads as TGTGCCAGCAGTGATCGCAGCAGAAACACTGAAGCTTTCTTT. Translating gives CASSDRSRNTEAFF.

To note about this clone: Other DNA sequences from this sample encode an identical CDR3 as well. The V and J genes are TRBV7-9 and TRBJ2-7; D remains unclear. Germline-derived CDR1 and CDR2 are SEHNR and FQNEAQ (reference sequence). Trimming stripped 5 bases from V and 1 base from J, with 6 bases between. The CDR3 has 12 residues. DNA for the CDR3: TGTGCCAGCAGCCTGGGGTCCTACGAGCAGTACTTC. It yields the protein CASSLGSYEQYF.

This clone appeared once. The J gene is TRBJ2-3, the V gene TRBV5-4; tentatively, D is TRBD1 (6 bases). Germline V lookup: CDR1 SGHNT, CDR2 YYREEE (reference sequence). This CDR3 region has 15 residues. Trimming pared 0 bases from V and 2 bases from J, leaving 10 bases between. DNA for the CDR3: TGTGCCAGCAGCTTGGCAGGGGTAGCCACAGATACGCAGTATTTT. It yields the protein CASSLAGVATDTQYF.

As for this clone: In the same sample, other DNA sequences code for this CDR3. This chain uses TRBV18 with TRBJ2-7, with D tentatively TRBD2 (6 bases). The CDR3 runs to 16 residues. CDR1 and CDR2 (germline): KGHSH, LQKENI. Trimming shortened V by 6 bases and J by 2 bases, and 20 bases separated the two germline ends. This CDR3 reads CASSPIHGGGTYEQYF. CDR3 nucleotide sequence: TGTGCCAGCTCGCCCATCCACGGGGGTGGGACCTACGAGCAGTACTTC.

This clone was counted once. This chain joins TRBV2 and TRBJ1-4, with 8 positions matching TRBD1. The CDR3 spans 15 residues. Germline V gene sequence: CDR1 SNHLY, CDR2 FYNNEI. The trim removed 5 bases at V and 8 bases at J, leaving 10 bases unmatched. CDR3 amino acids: CASSPNGQGMEKLFF. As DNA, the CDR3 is TGTGCCAGCAGTCCGAATGGACAGGGTATGGAAAAACTGTTTTTT.